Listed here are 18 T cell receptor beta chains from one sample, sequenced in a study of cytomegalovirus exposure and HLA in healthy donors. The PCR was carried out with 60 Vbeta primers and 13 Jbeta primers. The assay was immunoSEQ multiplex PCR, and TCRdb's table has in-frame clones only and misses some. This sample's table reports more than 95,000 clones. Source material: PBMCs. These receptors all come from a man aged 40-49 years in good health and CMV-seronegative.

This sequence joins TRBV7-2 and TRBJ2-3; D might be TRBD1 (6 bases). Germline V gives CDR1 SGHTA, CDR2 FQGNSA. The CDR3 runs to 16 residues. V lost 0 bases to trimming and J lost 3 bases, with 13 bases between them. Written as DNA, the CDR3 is TGTGCCAGCAGCTTAGCTTCGGGCAGGGGTACAGATACGCAGTATTTT. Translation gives CASSLASGRGTDTQYF. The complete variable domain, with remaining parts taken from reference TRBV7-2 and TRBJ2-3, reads GAGVSQSPSNKVTEKGKDVELRCDPISGHTALYWYRQSLGQGLEFLIYFQGNSAPDKSGLPSDRFSAERTGGSVSTLTIQRTQQEDSAVYLCASSLASGRGTDTQYFGPGTRLTVL.

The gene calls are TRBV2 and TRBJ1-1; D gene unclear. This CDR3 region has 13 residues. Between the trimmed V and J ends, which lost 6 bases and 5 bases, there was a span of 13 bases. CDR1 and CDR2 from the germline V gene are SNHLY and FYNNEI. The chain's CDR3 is CASRPDGGTEAFF. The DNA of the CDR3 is TGTGCCAGCAGGCCCGACGGCGGGACTGAAGCTTTCTTT.

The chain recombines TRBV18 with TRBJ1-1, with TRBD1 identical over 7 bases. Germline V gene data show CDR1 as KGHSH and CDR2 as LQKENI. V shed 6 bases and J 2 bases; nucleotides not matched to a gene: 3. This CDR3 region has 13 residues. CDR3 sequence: CASSRQGNTEAFF. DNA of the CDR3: TGTGCCAGCTCCCGACAGGGAAACACTGAAGCTTTCTTT.

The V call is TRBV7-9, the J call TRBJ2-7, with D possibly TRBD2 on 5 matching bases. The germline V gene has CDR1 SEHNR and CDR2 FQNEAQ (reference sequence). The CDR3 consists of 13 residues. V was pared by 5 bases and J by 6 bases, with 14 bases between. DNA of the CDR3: TGTGCCAGCAGCCGCTCCCCGGGGTTCGAGCAGTACTTC. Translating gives CASSRSPGFEQYF.

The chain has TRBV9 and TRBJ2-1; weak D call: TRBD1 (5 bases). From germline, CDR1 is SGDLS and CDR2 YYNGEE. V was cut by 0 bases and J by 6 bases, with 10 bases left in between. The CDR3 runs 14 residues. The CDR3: CASSVDYRPNEQFF. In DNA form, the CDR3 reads TGTGCCAGCAGCGTAGATTACAGGCCCAATGAGCAGTTCTTC. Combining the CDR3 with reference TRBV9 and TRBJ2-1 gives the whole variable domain DSGVTQTPKHLITATGQRVTLRCSPRSGDLSVYWYQQSLDQGLQFLIQYYNGEERAKGNILERFSAQQFPDLHSELNLSSLELGDSALYFCASSVDYRPNEQFFGPGTRLTVL.

CDR3 bases: TGCGCCAGCAGCTTGGGTGCGGGGTCAGAGACCCAGTACTTC. Translating it yields CASSLGAGSETQYF. This chain joins TRBV5-1 and TRBJ2-5, with D possibly TRBD2 on 6 matching bases. The germline V and J ends were trimmed by 0 bases and 4 bases, with 10 bases remaining between them. The length of the CDR3 is 14 residues. Germline CDR1 SGHRS, CDR2 YFSETQ.

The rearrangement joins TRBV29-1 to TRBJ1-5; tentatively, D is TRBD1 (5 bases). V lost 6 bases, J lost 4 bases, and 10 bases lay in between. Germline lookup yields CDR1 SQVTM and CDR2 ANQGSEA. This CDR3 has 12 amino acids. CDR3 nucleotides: TGCAGCGTAGGCCAGGGAAATCAGCCCCAGCATTTT. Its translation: CSVGQGNQPQHF.

The CDR3 spells CASSLSQDTDTQYF. The DNA of the CDR3 is TGTGCCAGCAGTTTATCCCAGGACACAGATACGCAGTATTTT. The V call is TRBV28, the J call TRBJ2-3; D remains ambiguous. This CDR3 comprises 14 residues. Germline values: CDR1 MDHEN, CDR2 SYDVKM. Trimming cost V 1 base and J 2 bases, with 7 bases left between them. The entire variable domain, with the rest obtained from reference TRBV28 and TRBJ2-3, is as follows: DVKVTQSSRYLVKRTGEKVFLECVQDMDHENMFWYRQDPGLGLRLIYFSYDVKMKEKGDIPEGYSVSREKKERFSLILESASTNQTSMYLCASSLSQDTDTQYFGPGTRLTVL.

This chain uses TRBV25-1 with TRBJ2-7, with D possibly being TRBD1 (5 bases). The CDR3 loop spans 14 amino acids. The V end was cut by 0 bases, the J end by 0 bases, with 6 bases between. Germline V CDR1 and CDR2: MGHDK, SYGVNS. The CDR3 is CASSEYGASYEQYF. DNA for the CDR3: TGTGCCAGCAGTGAATATGGGGCCTCCTACGAGCAGTACTTC.

CDR3 sequence: CASSRQAVNYGYTF. The CDR3 bases are TGTGCCAGCAGCAGACAGGCGGTGAACTATGGCTACACCTTC. This sequence joins TRBV6-5 and TRBJ1-2; TRBD1 might be the D (6 bases). CDR3 length equals 14 residues. Germline V lookup: CDR1 MNHEY, CDR2 SVGAGI. Trimming stripped 6 bases from V and 2 bases from J, with 13 bases between.

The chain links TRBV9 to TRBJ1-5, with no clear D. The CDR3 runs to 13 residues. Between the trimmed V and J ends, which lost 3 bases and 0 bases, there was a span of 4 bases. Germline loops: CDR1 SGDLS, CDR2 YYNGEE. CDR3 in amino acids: CASSAHSNQPQHF. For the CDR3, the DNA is TGTGCCAGCAGCGCACATAGCAATCAGCCCCAGCATTTT.

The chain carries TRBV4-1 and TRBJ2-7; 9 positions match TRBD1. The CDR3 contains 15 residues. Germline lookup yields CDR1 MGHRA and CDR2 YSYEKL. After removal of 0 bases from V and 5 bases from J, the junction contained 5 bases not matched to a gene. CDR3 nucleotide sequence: TGCGCCAGCAGCCAAGATACAGGGGGCTTCGACGAGCAGTACTTC. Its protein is CASSQDTGGFDEQYF.

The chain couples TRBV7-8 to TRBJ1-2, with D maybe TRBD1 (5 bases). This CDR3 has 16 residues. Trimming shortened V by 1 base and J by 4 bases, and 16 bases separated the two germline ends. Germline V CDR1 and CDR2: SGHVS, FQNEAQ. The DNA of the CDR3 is TGTGCCAGCAGCTTAGTGGCGGTGGAGGGGATCTATGGCTACACCTTC. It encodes CASSLVAVEGIYGYTF.

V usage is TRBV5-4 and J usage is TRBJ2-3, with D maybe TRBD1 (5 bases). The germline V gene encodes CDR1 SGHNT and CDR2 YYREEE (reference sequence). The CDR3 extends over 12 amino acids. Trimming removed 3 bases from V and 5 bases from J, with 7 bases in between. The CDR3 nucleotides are TGTGCCAGCAGCTACGGACAAGATACGCAGTATTTT. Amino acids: CASSYGQDTQYF.

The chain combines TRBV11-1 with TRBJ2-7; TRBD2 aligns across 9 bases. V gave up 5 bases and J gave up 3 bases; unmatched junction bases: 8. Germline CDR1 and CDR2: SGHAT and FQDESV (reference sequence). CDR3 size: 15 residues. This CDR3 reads CASSQGLAGNYEQYF. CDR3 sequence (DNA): TGTGCCAGCAGCCAGGGTCTAGCGGGAAACTACGAGCAGTACTTC.

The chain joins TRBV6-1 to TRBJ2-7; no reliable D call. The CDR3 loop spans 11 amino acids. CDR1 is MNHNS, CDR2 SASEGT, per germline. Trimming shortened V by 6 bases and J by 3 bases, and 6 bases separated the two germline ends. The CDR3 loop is CASSQNYEQYF. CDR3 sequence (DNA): TGTGCCAGCAGCCAGAACTACGAGCAGTACTTC.

CDR3 DNA sequence: TGTGCCAGCAGTAGGGACAGGGGTGATGAGCAGTTCTTC. Its protein is CASSRDRGDEQFF. V is TRBV6-1 and J is TRBJ2-1, with 10 nucleotides matching TRBD1. After removal of 5 bases from V and 8 bases from J, the junction contained 3 bases not matched to a gene. Germline V CDR1 and CDR2: MNHNS, SASEGT. The CDR3 runs to 13 residues.

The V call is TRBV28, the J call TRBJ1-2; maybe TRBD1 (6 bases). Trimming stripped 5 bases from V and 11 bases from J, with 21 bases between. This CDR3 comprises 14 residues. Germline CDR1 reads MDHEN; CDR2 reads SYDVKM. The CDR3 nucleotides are TGTGCCAGCAGTCTGGCCCGACAGGAGCTTGGTTACACCTTC. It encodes CASSLARQELGYTF.